The 10 T cell receptor beta chains listed next were all sequenced from one sample in a study of vaccination effects on CD4 cells after COVID-19 (dated by TCRdb to the early 2020s). Their antigen targets remain unknown. In the ViraFEST assay, PBMC were stimulated with viral peptide pools, and antigen-specific CD4+ T cell clonotypes were then identified by expansion using TCR sequencing. After about 9 days of culture, CD4+ T cells were isolated with the EasySep CD4+ T cell isolation kit. None of the healthy vaccine recipients had a prior SARS-CoV-2 infection, which was confirmed by nucleocapsid antibody tests that came back negative both before and after vaccination. The method behind the library was the immunoSEQ multiplex PCR assay. What TCRdb holds here is the immuneACCESS table cut down to in-frame rearrangements. Part of the clones is not present; checked against another copy, under half of the missing clones reflect an unresolved V gene, and the others are unexplained. The sample profile shows about 73,000 clones; around 74% of them were found once. The leading ten clones occupy roughly 2.9% of the sample.

The source material was CD4+ T cells from PBMCs cultured with HCoV-NL63 spike peptides, sampled before COVID-19 vaccination. The label giving this sample's cell subset or site can be read as: HCoV-NL63 spike overlapping peptide pool stimulation. Receptors originate from a human donor who received a COVID-19 vaccine.

The chain recombines TRBV24-1 with TRBJ2-2; D call uncertain. The germline V gene has CDR1 KGHDR and CDR2 SFDVKD. V lost 1 base and J lost 1, with 9 bases in between. There are 16 residues in the CDR3. Here the CDR3 reads CATSDFPRGNTGELFF. The CDR3 bases are TGTGCCACCAGTGATTTCCCCCGCGGGAACACCGGGGAGCTGTTTTTT.

The chain carries TRBV30 and TRBJ1-1, with D maybe TRBD1 (5 bases). The CDR3 contains 13 residues. V lost 1 base and J lost 5, with 11 bases in between. Germline CDR1 reads GTSNPN; CDR2 reads SVGIG (reference sequence). The CDR3 spells CAWSAQGGTEAFF. The CDR3 bases are TGTGCCTGGAGTGCTCAGGGAGGAACTGAAGCTTTCTTT.

The rearrangement uses TRBV6-6 and TRBJ2-5; 9 bases fit TRBD1. CDR1 and CDR2 (germline): MNHNY, SVGAGI (reference sequence). V gave up 7 bases and J gave up 4 bases; unmatched junction bases: 1. This CDR3 is built from 12 residues. The CDR3 nucleotides are TGTGCCAGCATGACAGGGGGAGAGACCCAGTACTTC. Protein sequence: CASMTGGETQYF.

This clone was observed a few times. The J gene is TRBJ2-3, the V gene TRBV12-5; D is ambiguous. The V end lost 0 bases, the J end lost 0 bases, and 4 bases lay between the germline ends. The CDR3 extends over 14 amino acids. The V gene's germline CDR1 is LGHNT and CDR2 FRNRAP. The CDR3 sequence is CASGLVASTDTQYF. The CDR3 coding sequence is TGTGCTAGTGGTTTGGTGGCTAGCACAGATACGCAGTATTTT.

The chain combines TRBV10-1 with TRBJ1-1; D ambiguous. CDR1 and CDR2 from the germline V gene are WNHNN and SYGVQD (reference sequence). Trimming cost V 5 bases and J 3 bases, with 7 bases left between them. CDR3 size: 12 residues. The DNA for the CDR3 is TGCGCCAGCAGTTTTGCTGACACTGAAGCTTTCTTT. Translating it yields CASSFADTEAFF.

This clone has a handful of counts. The V and J genes are TRBV29-1 and TRBJ1-4; the match to TRBD1 covers 11 bases. Germline V lookup: CDR1 SQVTM, CDR2 ANQGSEA. The CDR3 runs to 15 residues. V lost 7 bases and J lost 5; bases outside the gene matches: 9. The chain's CDR3 is CSAAPGTGGNEKLFF. CDR3 DNA: TGCAGCGCCGCGCCCGGGACAGGGGGAAATGAAAAACTGTTTTTT.

The J gene is TRBJ2-1, the V gene TRBV7-8, with D perhaps assigned TRBD1 or TRBD2 (5 bases each). V was trimmed by 5 bases and J by 0 bases, leaving 20 bases between them. Germline loops: CDR1 SGHVS, CDR2 FQNEAQ. The CDR3 is 18 residues long. CDR3 bases: TGTGCCAGCAGCGCACGATCCCGGGACCCCCGCTCCTACAATGAGCAGTTCTTC. As protein: CASSARSRDPRSYNEQFF.

The CDR3 sequence is CAWRGARDRGPYNYGYTF. CDR3 sequence (DNA): TGTGCCTGGAGGGGAGCCCGGGACAGGGGACCCTATAACTATGGCTACACCTTC. The chain uses TRBV30 and TRBJ1-2, with TRBD1 matching over 10 bases. The ends lost 3 bases at V and 1 base at J; junction bases unmatched: 14. This CDR3 region has 18 residues. The germline V gene has CDR1 GTSNPN and CDR2 SVGIG (reference sequence). The variable domain in full, completed from reference TRBV30 and TRBJ1-2, reads SQTIHQWPATLVQPVGSPLSLECTVEGTSNPNLYWYRQAAGRGLQLLFYSVGIGQISSEVPQNLSASRPQDRQFILSSKKLLLSDSGFYLCAWRGARDRGPYNYGYTFGSGTRLTVV.

V usage is TRBV4-1 and J usage is TRBJ2-7; 7 bases are a match to TRBD1. Per germline, CDR1 MGHRA and CDR2 YSYEKL. This CDR3 contains 15 residues. Unmatched junction bases numbered 8, after V lost 4 bases and J lost 2 bases. DNA for the CDR3: TGCGCCAGCAGCCCCGGACACAGGGGAACCTACGAGCAGTACGTC. Its translation is CASSPGHRGTYEQYV.

This chain uses TRBV4-1 with TRBJ2-2; D is perhaps TRBD1 or TRBD2 (5 bases each). V was pared by 0 bases and J by 6 bases, with 14 bases between. From germline, CDR1 is MGHRA and CDR2 YSYEKL. The CDR3 sequence is 16 residues long. The CDR3 is CASSQEGVGWSGELFF. The CDR3 DNA is TGCGCCAGCAGCCAAGAGGGGGTCGGGTGGTCCGGGGAGCTGTTTTTT.